This TCR beta chain derives from a study of T cell responses to AZD1222 COVID-19 vaccine. Measured with immunoSEQ multiplex PCR; TCRdb has only the in-frame clones, and not every one. The sample includes some 81,000 clones, 70% to 90% seen only once; the top ten take 3.4%. This CDR3 has 13 amino acids. Trimming removed 0 bases at V and 4 bases at J, with 7 bases between. The germline gives CDR1 SGDLS, CDR2 YYNGEE. Whole-study results and caveats: Recipients of two AZD1222 doses showed rising Spike-specific TCR breadth and depth. Donors were largely white British and mainly female; clonal diversity was possibly underestimated.

Whether given at about 4 or about 12 weeks, second doses were pooled. A remark on this clone: Antigen unknown. This same CDR3 is encoded by further DNA sequences in the sample.

The sequences come from peripheral blood, collected 28 days after the second AZD1222 dose. The V gene is TRBV9, the J gene TRBJ1-2, with no clear D. The receptor was derived from an adult who received the AZD1222 COVID-19 vaccine. The DNA of the CDR3 is TGTGCCAGCAGCGTAGAAGGGATCTATGGCTACACCTTC. Translating it yields CASSVEGIYGYTF. Complete variable domain (other parts from reference TRBV9 and TRBJ1-2): DSGVTQTPKHLITATGQRVTLRCSPRSGDLSVYWYQQSLDQGLQFLIQYYNGEERAKGNILERFSAQQFPDLHSELNLSSLELGDSALYFCASSVEGIYGYTFGSGTRLTVV.